This entry lists 19 T cell receptor beta chains sequenced from one sample in a study of cytomegalovirus exposure and HLA in healthy donors. Primers: 60 Vbeta forward and 13 Jbeta reverse. Some clones are missing from TCRdb's copy, which holds only in-frame ones; the method was immunoSEQ multiplex PCR. The sample carries tens of thousands of clones, nearly 80% recorded once. The sequencing sample was made of PBMCs. Receptors originate from a woman in her thirties or forties in good health and CMV-seronegative.

The chain couples TRBV29-1 to TRBJ2-1; D is perhaps TRBD1 (7 bases). CDR3 size: 20 residues. V lost 4 bases and J lost 0, with 28 bases in between. Germline values: CDR1 SQVTM, CDR2 ANQGSEA. CDR3 loop: CSVATNRGLEGSSSYNEQFF. The CDR3 bases are TGCAGCGTTGCCACGAATAGGGGGCTGGAGGGATCCAGCTCCTACAATGAGCAGTTCTTC.

This clone has only a few counts. The chain employs TRBV6-6 and TRBJ1-1, with D unclear. In germline, CDR1 is MNHNY, CDR2 SVGAGI (reference sequence). Trimming shortened V by 2 bases and J by 1 base, and 8 bases separated the two germline ends. The CDR3 consists of 14 residues. The CDR3 is CASSYTDTNTEAFF. In DNA form, the CDR3 reads TGTGCCAGCAGTTACACAGACACGAACACTGAAGCTTTCTTT.

The rearrangement joins TRBV9 to TRBJ1-5; 7 bases line up with TRBD1. Germline CDR1 SGDLS, CDR2 YYNGEE. This CDR3 has 14 amino acids. The J segment lost 4 bases and the V segment lost 4 bases, leaving 5 bases of the junction unmatched. DNA for the CDR3: TGTGCCAGCAGCCCGGACAGGCAAAATCAGCCCCAGCATTTT. Its translation: CASSPDRQNQPQHF.

The J gene is TRBJ1-6, the V gene TRBV11-2; D remains ambiguous. The V gene lost 3 bases and the J gene lost 10 bases, with 13 bases spanning the gap. Germline CDR1 and CDR2: SGHAT and FQNNGV. The CDR3 spans 14 residues. The CDR3 region is CASSFSSRESPLHF. The CDR3 DNA sequence: TGTGCCAGCAGCTTTTCTTCAAGAGAGTCACCCCTCCACTTT.

V and J are TRBV5-1 and TRBJ2-2, with a weak D call TRBD1 (6 bases). Germline-derived CDR1 and CDR2 are SGHRS and YFSETQ. The CDR3 is 15 amino acids. Trimming removed 3 bases at V and 0 bases at J, with 9 bases between. Here the CDR3 DNA reads TGCGCCAGCAGCTCAGGGGCTACGAACACCGGGGAGCTGTTTTTT. It codes for CASSSGATNTGELFF.

The chain carries TRBV7-2 and TRBJ2-7, with 7 bases aligning to TRBD1. The CDR3 spans 14 residues. Germline CDR1 reads SGHTA; CDR2 reads FQGNSA. After removal of 4 bases from V and 3 bases from J, the junction contained 6 bases not matched to a gene. This CDR3 is CASSSTGDNYEQYF. For the CDR3, the DNA is TGTGCCAGCAGCTCAACAGGGGATAACTACGAGCAGTACTTC.

This clone was observed once. V gene TRBV2 combines with J gene TRBJ1-6, with TRBD1 matching 7 bases. Germline CDR1 is SNHLY and CDR2 is FYNNEI. J lost 6 bases, V lost 3 bases, and 8 bases had no gene match. The CDR3 is 16 residues long. The CDR3 loop reads CASSELVGGSNSPLHF. The CDR3 bases are TGTGCCAGCAGTGAGTTGGTAGGGGGCAGTAATTCACCCCTCCACTTT. The variable domain in full, completed from reference TRBV2 and TRBJ1-6, reads EPEVTQTPSHQVTQMGQEVILRCVPISNHLYFYWYRQILGQKVEFLVSFYNNEISEKSEIFDDQFSVERPDGSNFTLKIRSTKLEDSAMYFCASSELVGGSNSPLHFGNGTRLTVT.

In the case of this clone: A read error may account for a junction end that differs from germline. This chain uses TRBV7-7 with TRBJ2-6; possible D gene TRBD1, 6 bases. The germline V gene encodes CDR1 SSHAT and CDR2 FNYEAQ (reference sequence). The CDR3 is made up of 15 amino acids. As DNA, the CDR3 is TGTGCTAGCAGCTCTCAGGGGACAGGGGCCAACGTCCTGACTTTC. Translation gives CASSSQGTGANVLTF.

This clone has just a few counts. The chain joins TRBV4-2 to TRBJ2-3, with D possibly TRBD1 on 5 matching bases. Germline CDR1 is LGHNA and CDR2 is YNFKEQ. The CDR3 totals 17 residues. V was pared by 0 bases and J by 4 bases, with 17 bases between. CDR3 coding DNA: TGTGCCAGCAGCCAAGATCGTGGCCTAGGGGCCGCAGATACGCAGTATTTT. It encodes CASSQDRGLGAADTQYF.

The rearrangement uses TRBV6-1 and TRBJ1-1, with a possible D match to TRBD1 (6 bases). Trimming removed 6 bases at V and 4 bases at J, with 12 bases between. The CDR3 runs 13 residues. CDR1 MNHNS and CDR2 SASEGT come from the germline V gene. The CDR3 spells CASRLEGGTEAFF. CDR3 bases: TGTGCCAGCAGGCTCGAAGGGGGCACTGAAGCTTTCTTT.

The chain carries TRBV18 and TRBJ1-2; 8 bases are shared with TRBD1. CDR1 and CDR2 (germline): KGHSH, LQKENI. The CDR3 is 14 residues long. Trimming at V came to 4 bases and at J to 4 bases, leaving 5 bases not matched to a gene. CDR3: CASSQDRETYGYTF. CDR3 in DNA: TGTGCCAGCTCACAGGACAGGGAAACCTATGGCTACACCTTC.

A remark on this clone: An end of the junction does not agree with germline; a read error may underlie this. The genes are TRBV7-2 and TRBJ1-1; D gene unclear. CDR3 length: 14 amino acids. The germline CDR1 and CDR2 sequences are SGHTA and FQGNSA. CDR3 DNA: TGTGCCAGCAGCTTAGAAGCACAGAACCCTGAAGCTTTCTTT. It is translated as CASSLEAQNPEAFF.

The chain is built from TRBV18 and TRBJ1-5; 9 nucleotides match TRBD1. Trimming cost V 3 bases and J 0 bases; bases outside gene matches: 15. Germline values: CDR1 KGHSH, CDR2 LQKENI. CDR3 length: 20 residues. The CDR3 reads CASSPSYGGQGKFSNQPQHF. CDR3 in DNA: TGTGCCAGCTCACCCTCTTACGGGGGACAGGGAAAATTTAGCAATCAGCCCCAGCATTTT. The complete variable domain, with remaining parts taken from reference TRBV18 and TRBJ1-5, reads NAGVMQNPRHLVRRRGQEARLRCSPMKGHSHVYWYRQLPEEGLKFMVYLQKENIIDESGMPKERFSAEFPKEGPSILRIQQVVRGDSAAYFCASSPSYGGQGKFSNQPQHFGDGTRLSIL.

The rearrangement uses TRBV10-3 and TRBJ2-3; 12 bases line up with TRBD2. CDR1 ENHRY and CDR2 SYGVKD come from the germline V gene. The length of the CDR3 is 14 residues. V lost 2 bases, J lost 6 bases, and 0 bases stayed unmatched. CDR3 sequence (DNA): TGTGCCATCAGTGAGACTAGCGGGGGGGATACGCAGTATTTT. As protein: CAISETSGGDTQYF.

The V and J genes are TRBV6-4 and TRBJ1-6; TRBD1 matches 8 bases. The trim removed 4 bases at V and 4 bases at J, leaving 6 bases unmatched. Looked up from germline, CDR1 is MRHNA and CDR2 is SNTAGT. There are 16 residues in the CDR3. The CDR3: CASSAGTGPYNSPLHF. The CDR3 DNA sequence: TGTGCCAGCAGTGCCGGGACAGGACCGTATAATTCACCCCTCCACTTT.

DNA for the CDR3: TGTGCCAGCAGCTTAGCGACCGGGACAGGGAGAGCTTTCTTT. Residues: CASSLATGTGRAFF. The genes are TRBV7-7 and TRBJ1-1, with 9 bases aligning to TRBD1. This CDR3 comprises 14 residues. Germline V lookup: CDR1 SSHAT, CDR2 FNYEAQ (reference sequence). The J segment lost 10 bases and the V segment lost 0 bases, leaving 6 bases of the junction unmatched.

V is TRBV9 and J is TRBJ2-3; a possible D gene is TRBD1 (5 bases). V lost 0 bases and J lost 5, with 7 bases in between. The germline CDR1 and CDR2 sequences are SGDLS and YYNGEE. The length of the CDR3 is 13 residues. DNA for the CDR3: TGTGCCAGCAGCGTAGGGGGCAGAGATACGCAGTATTTT. Protein product: CASSVGGRDTQYF.

The chain is built from TRBV5-1 and TRBJ2-7, with D maybe TRBD2 (7 bases). Looked up from germline, CDR1 is SGHRS and CDR2 is YFSETQ. The V end lost 1 base, the J end lost 2 bases, and 10 bases lay between the germline ends. This CDR3 spans 14 amino acids. The CDR3: CASSLSGGTYEQYF. The DNA for the CDR3 is TGCGCCAGCAGCTTGTCGGGGGGCACCTACGAGCAGTACTTC.

V is TRBV5-1 and J is TRBJ1-6; D possibly corresponds to TRBD1 (5 bases). The germline V gene encodes CDR1 SGHRS and CDR2 YFSETQ. The CDR3 sequence is 16 residues long. Trimming left V 1 base short and J 6 bases short, with 14 bases between. Here the CDR3 DNA reads TGCGCCAGCAGCTTGACCACAGGAAACTCTAATTCACCCCTCCACTTT. Translating gives CASSLTTGNSNSPLHF.